This T cell receptor (beta chain) was obtained from a study of Ad26.COV2.S vaccination and SARS-CoV-2 variants. General study points: Comparability of non-spike TCR breadth was observed across vaccine and placebo recipients. Measurements of TCR breadth and depth may have given underestimates of the total T cell responses.

Specified treatment: about 20 received Ad26.COV2.S at low or high dose, single or two shots; 5 received placebo; per-sample allocation not given. Collection of samples fell on day 63 after the first vaccine or placebo injection. Cohort 1b enrolled adults aged 18-55 years in Boston. The CDR3 covers 13 residues. Trimming removed 6 bases from V and 5 bases from J, with 13 bases in between. This clone was counted a single time. What it binds is not known. Sequenced by immunoSEQ multiplex PCR; TCRdb stores in-frame clones only, minus some. This table has about 400,000 clones, about 83% appearing once. This specimen consisted of peripheral blood, obtained in a trial of Ad26.COV2.S vaccine versus placebo. The clonotype was recovered from a person aged 18 to 65 who received the Ad26.COV2.S COVID-19 vaccine or a placebo. V is TRBV12-3 or TRBV12-4 and J is TRBJ2-5; D unresolved. CDR3 region: CASSTEMGETQYF. In DNA, the CDR3 is TGTGCCAGCAGCACAGAAATGGGGGAGACCCAGTACTTC.